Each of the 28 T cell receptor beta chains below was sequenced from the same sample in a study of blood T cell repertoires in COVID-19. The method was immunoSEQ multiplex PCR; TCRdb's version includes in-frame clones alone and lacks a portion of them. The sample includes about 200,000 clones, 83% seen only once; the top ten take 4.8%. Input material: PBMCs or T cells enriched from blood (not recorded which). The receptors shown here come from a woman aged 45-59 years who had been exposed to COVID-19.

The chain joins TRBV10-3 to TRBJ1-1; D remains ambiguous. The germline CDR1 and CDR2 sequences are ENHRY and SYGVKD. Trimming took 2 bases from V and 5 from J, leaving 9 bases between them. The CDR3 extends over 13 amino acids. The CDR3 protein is CAISEGSRTEAFF. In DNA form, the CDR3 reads TGTGCCATCAGTGAGGGGAGCAGGACTGAAGCTTTCTTT.

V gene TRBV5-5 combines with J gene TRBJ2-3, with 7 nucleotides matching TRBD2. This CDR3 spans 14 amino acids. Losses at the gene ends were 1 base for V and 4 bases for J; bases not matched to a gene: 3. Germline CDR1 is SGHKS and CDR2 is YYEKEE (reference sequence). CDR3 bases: TGTGCCAGCAGCTTGAGCGGGGCGGCAGATACGCAGTATTTT. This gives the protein CASSLSGAADTQYF.

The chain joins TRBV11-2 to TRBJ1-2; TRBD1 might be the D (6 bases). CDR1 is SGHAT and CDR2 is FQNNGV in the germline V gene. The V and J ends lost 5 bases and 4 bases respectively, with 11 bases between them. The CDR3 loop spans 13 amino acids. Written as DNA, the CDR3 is TGTGCCAGCAGCAACGGACAGCTCTATGGCTACACCTTC. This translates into CASSNGQLYGYTF.

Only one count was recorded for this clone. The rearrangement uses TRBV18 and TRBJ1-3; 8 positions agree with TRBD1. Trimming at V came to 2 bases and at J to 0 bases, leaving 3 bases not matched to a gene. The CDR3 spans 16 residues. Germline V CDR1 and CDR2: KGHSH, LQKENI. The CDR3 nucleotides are TGTGCCAGCTCACCAGGACAGGGACGCTCTGGAAACACCATATATTTT. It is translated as CASSPGQGRSGNTIYF.

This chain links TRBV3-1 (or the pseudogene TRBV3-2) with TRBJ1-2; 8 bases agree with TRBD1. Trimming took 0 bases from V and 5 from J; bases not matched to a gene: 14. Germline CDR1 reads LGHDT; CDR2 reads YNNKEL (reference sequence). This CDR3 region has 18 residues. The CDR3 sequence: CASSQEGLSDRGWYGYTF. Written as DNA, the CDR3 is TGTGCCAGCAGCCAAGAAGGCCTTAGCGACAGGGGCTGGTATGGCTACACCTTC.

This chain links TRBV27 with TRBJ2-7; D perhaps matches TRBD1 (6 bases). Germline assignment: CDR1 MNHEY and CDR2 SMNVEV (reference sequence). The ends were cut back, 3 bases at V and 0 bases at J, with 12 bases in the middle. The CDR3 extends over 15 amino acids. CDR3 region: CASSLRQGPSYEQYF. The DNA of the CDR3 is TGTGCCAGCAGTTTGCGGCAGGGGCCCTCCTACGAGCAGTACTTC.

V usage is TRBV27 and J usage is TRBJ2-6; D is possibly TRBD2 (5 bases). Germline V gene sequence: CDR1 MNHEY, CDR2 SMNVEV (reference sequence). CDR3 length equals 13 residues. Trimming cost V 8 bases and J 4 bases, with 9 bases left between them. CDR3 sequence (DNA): TGTGCCAGCGGGCGGGCGGGGGCCAACGTCCTGACTTTC. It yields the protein CASGRAGANVLTF.

CDR3: CASSPPPRQGVTGELFF. The CDR3 DNA reads TGTGCCAGCTCACCACCCCCGAGACAGGGAGTAACCGGGGAGCTGTTTTTT. V and J are TRBV18 and TRBJ2-2; 7 nucleotides line up with TRBD1. The germline CDR1 and CDR2 sequences are KGHSH and LQKENI. With V trimmed by 0 bases and J by 5 bases, 9 bases remained unmatched. This CDR3 spans 17 amino acids.

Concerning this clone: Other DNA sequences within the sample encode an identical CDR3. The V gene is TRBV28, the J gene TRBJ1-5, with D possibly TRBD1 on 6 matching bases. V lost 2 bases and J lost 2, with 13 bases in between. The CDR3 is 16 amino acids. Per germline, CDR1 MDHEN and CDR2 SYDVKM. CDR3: CASSLMGARGNQPQHF. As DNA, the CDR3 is TGTGCCAGCAGTTTAATGGGGGCGAGAGGCAATCAGCCCCAGCATTTT.

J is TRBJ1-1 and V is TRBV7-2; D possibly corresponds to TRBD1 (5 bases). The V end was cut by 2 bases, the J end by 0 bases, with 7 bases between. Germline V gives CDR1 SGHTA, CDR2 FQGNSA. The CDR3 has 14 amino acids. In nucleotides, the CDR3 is TGTGCCAGCAGCTTAAGGGGCATGAACACTGAAGCTTTCTTT. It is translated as CASSLRGMNTEAFF.

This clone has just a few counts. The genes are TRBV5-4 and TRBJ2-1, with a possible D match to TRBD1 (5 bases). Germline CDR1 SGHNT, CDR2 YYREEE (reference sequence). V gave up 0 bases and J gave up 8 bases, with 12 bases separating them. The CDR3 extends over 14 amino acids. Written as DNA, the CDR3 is TGTGCCAGCAGCTTGGTGCAGGGTACCGATGAGCAGTTCTTC. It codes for CASSLVQGTDEQFF. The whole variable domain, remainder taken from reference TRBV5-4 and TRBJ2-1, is ETGVTQSPTHLIKTRGQQVTLRCSSQSGHNTVSWYQQALGQGPQFIFQYYREEENGRGNFPPRFSGLQFPNYSSELNVNALELDDSALYLCASSLVQGTDEQFFGPGTRLTVL.

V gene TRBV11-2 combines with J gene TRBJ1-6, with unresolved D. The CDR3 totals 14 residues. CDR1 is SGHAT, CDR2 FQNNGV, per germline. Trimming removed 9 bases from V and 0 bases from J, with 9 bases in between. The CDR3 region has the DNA TGTGCCAGTGCCGTGAGCTCCTATAATTCACCCCTCCACTTT. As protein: CASAVSSYNSPLHF.

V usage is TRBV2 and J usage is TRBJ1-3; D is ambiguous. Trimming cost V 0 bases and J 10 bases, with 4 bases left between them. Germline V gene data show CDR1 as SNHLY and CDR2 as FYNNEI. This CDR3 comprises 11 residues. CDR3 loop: CASSEAVTIYF. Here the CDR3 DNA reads TGTGCCAGCAGTGAAGCTGTAACCATATATTTT.

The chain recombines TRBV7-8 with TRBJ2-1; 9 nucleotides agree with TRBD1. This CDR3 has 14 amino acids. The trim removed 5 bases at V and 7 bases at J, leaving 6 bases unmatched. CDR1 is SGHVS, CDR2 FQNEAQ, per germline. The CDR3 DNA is TGTGCCAGCAGCCGAGGGACAGGGTTTAATGAGCAGTTCTTC. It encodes CASSRGTGFNEQFF.

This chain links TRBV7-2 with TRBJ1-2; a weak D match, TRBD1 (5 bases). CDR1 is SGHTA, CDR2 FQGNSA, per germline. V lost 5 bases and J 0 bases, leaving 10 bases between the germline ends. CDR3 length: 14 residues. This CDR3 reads CASSPDTANYGYTF. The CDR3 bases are TGTGCCAGCAGCCCGGACACTGCTAACTATGGCTACACCTTC.

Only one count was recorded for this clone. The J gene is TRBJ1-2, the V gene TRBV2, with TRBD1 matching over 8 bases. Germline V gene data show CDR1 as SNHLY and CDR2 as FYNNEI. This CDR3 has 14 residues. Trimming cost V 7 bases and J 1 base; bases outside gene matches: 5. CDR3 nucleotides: TGTGCCAGCACTGGGGACAGGATTAACTATGGCTACACCTTC. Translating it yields CASTGDRINYGYTF.

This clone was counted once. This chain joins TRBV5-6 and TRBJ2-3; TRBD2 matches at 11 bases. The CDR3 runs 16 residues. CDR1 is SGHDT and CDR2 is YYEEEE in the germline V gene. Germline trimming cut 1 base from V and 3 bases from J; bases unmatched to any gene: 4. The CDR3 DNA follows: TGTGCCAGCAGCTTGACTAGCGGGGGACAAACAGATACGCAGTATTTT. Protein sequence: CASSLTSGGQTDTQYF.

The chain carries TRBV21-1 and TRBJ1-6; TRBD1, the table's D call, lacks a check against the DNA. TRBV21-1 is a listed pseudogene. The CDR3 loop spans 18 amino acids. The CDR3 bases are TGTGCCAGCAGCACCCGAGGCGACAGGGGCTGGTGTAATTCACCCCTCCACTTT. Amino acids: CASSTRGDRGWCNSPLHF.

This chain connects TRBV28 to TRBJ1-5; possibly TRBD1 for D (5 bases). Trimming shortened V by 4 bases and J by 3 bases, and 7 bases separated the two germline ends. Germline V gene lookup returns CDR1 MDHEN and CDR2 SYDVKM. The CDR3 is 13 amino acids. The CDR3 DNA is TGTGCCAGCAGTTCAGGGTTCAATCAGCCCCAGCATTTT. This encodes CASSSGFNQPQHF.

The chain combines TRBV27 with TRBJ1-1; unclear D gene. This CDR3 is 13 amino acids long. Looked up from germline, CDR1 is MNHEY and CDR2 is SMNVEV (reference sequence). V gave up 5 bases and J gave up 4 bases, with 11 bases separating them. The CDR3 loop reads CASSPRLGTEAFF. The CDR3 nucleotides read TGTGCCAGCAGTCCCAGGTTGGGCACTGAAGCTTTCTTT.

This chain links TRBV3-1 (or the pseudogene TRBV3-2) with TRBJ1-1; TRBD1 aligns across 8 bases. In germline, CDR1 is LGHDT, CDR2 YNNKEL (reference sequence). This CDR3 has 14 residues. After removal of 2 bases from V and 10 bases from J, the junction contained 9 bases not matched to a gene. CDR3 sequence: CASSQPGQVGRAFF. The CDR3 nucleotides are TGTGCCAGCAGCCAACCGGGACAGGTGGGGCGAGCTTTCTTT.

CDR3 nucleotide sequence: TGTGCCAGCAGCCAAGATGCTAGAGTAGCGACAGATACGCAGTATTTT. Its translation: CASSQDARVATDTQYF. The V call is TRBV3-1 (or the pseudogene TRBV3-2), the J call TRBJ2-3, with TRBD2 as a possible D gene (5 bases). Germline V gene data show CDR1 as LGHDT and CDR2 as YNNKEL (reference sequence). Between the trimmed V and J ends, which lost 0 bases and 3 bases, there was a span of 13 bases. The CDR3 covers 16 residues.

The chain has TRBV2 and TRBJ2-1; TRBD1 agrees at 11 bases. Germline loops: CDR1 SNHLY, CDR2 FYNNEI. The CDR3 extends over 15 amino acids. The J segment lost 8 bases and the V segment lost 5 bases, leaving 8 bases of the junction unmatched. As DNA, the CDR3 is TGTGCCAGCAGTTGGACAGGGGGCGCGATCGATGAGCAGTTCTTC. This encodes CASSWTGGAIDEQFF. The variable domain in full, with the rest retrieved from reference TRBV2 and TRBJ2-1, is EPEVTQTPSHQVTQMGQEVILRCVPISNHLYFYWYRQILGQKVEFLVSFYNNEISEKSEIFDDQFSVERPDGSNFTLKIRSTKLEDSAMYFCASSWTGGAIDEQFFGPGTRLTVL.

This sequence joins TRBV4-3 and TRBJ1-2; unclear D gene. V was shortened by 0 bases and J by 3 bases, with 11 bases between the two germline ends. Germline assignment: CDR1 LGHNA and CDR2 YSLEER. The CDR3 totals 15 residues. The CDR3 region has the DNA TGCGCCAGCAGCCAAGATCGTCAGATTCACTATGGCTACACCTTC. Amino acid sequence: CASSQDRQIHYGYTF.

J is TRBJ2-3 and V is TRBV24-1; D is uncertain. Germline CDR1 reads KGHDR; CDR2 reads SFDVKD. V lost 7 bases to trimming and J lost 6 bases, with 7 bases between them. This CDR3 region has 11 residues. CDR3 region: CATSFRDTQYF. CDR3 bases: TGTGCCACCAGCTTCAGGGATACGCAGTATTTT.

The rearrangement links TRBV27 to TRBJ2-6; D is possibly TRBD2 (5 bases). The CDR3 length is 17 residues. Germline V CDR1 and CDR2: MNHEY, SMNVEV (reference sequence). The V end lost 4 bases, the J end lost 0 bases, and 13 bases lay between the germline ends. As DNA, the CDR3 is TGTGCCAGCAGTTCCCTGGACTCGTCCTCTGGGGCCAACGTCCTGACTTTC. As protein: CASSSLDSSSGANVLTF.

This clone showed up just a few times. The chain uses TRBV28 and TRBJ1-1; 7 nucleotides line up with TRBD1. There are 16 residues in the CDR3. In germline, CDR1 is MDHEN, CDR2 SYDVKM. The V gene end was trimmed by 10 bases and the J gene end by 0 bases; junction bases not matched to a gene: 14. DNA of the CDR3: TGTGCCACCGACCGACGAGCAGGGGGAATGAACACTGAAGCTTTCTTT. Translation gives CATDRRAGGMNTEAFF. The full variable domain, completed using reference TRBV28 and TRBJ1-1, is DVKVTQSSRYLVKRTGEKVFLECVQDMDHENMFWYRQDPGLGLRLIYFSYDVKMKEKGDIPEGYSVSREKKERFSLILESASTNQTSMYLCATDRRAGGMNTEAFFGQGTRLTVV.

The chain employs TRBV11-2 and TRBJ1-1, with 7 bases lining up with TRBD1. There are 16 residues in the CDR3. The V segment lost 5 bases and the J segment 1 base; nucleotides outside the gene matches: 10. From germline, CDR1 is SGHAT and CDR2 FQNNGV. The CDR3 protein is CASSLNRGRRNTEAFF. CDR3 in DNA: TGTGCCAGCAGCCTTAACAGGGGAAGGAGGAACACTGAAGCTTTCTTT.